The clone carrying this T cell receptor (beta chain) was recorded a few times. This record belongs to a study of beta chain features in type 1 diabetes. Study background: The number of sorted cells examined across all samples was fewer than 110,000,000.

Expressed TCRB transcripts were sequenced after all isolated RNA was converted to cDNA. Assay: immunoSEQ multiplex PCR; the TCRdb copy retains only in-frame clones and omits some. The data show hundreds of thousands of clones, roughly 12% seen once. The CDR3 contains 14 residues. V was pared by 7 bases and J by 5 bases, with 10 bases of the junction left unmatched. The germline V gene encodes CDR1 SGHTA and CDR2 FQGNSA. Sequencing was carried out using naive CD4+ T cells from blood. This chain uses TRBV7-2 with TRBJ2-7; 8 bases line up with TRBD2. This receptor was taken from a man between 18 and 29 years old in good health. The CDR3 nucleotides are TGTGCCAGCACCTGGGAGCGGGAGATCGACGAGCAGTACTTC. Translated: CASTWEREIDEQYF.